The clone carrying this TCR beta chain was counted only a few times. The antigen remains undetermined. The germline V gene encodes CDR1 LNHDA and CDR2 SQIVND (reference sequence). V shed 4 bases and J shed 0 bases, with 12 bases lying between them. The CDR3 has 15 amino acids. All of the isolated RNA was reverse transcribed, so expressed TCRB transcripts were sequenced. The repertoire was sequenced with immunoSEQ multiplex PCR; TCRdb's copy has only in-frame clones and lacks some. The sample has approximately 160,000 clones, roughly 9.1% seen once; the top ten hold under 2.5%. The source of the sample is a study of beta chain features in type 1 diabetes. Study-level points and caveats: VDJ junctions sequenced from type 1 diabetes patients showed fewer insertions and more deletions.

This sequence originates from a woman aged 18-29 years in good health. V usage is TRBV19 and J usage is TRBJ2-5; D is possibly TRBD1 (5 bases). The sample consisted of central memory CD4+ T cells from blood. CDR3 amino acids: CASSKVTVDQETQYF. CDR3 nucleotide sequence: TGTGCCAGTAGTAAAGTGACAGTCGACCAAGAGACCCAGTACTTC.